The 9 T cell receptor beta chains listed next were all sequenced from one sample in a study of cytomegalovirus exposure and HLA in healthy donors. PCR involved 60 Vbeta and 13 Jbeta primers. Some clones are missing from TCRdb's copy, which holds only in-frame ones; the method was immunoSEQ multiplex PCR. The data contain 150,000 to 200,000 clones, around 80% of them seen just once; the ten biggest clones take up under 2.5%. Material for sequencing was PBMCs. These receptors originate from a woman in her thirties in good health and CMV-seropositive.

This clone was observed a single time. This chain uses TRBV7-2 with TRBJ2-2; the D gene is possibly TRBD2 (6 bases). Germline V gene sequence: CDR1 SGHTA, CDR2 FQGNSA. This CDR3 is built from 16 residues. With 0 bases removed from V and 4 bases from J, the gap between germline ends came to 12 bases. CDR3 in DNA: TGTGCCAGCAGCTTAGCGCGGAGGGCGATCACCGGGGAGCTGTTTTTT. Translating gives CASSLARRAITGELFF.

This clone was recorded a few times. J is TRBJ2-7 and V is TRBV15; D may be TRBD2 (5 bases). The CDR3 has 16 residues. V was pared by 3 bases and J by 2 bases, with 17 bases between. Germline V gives CDR1 LNHNV, CDR2 YYDKDF (reference sequence). The CDR3 sequence: CATSRVPEGFPYEQYF. The CDR3 coding sequence is TGTGCCACCAGCAGGGTGCCAGAGGGCTTTCCCTACGAGCAGTACTTC.

This chain links TRBV27 with TRBJ1-1; D may be TRBD1 (5 bases). The V gene's germline CDR1 is MNHEY and CDR2 SMNVEV (reference sequence). Trimming took off 5 bases at V and 1 base at J, with 14 bases between the two ends. The CDR3 covers 15 residues. The CDR3 region has the DNA TGTGCCAGCAGTCTTTACAGGCCCTCGAACACTGAAGCTTTCTTT. Translation gives CASSLYRPSNTEAFF.

This clone has a handful of counts. The chain couples TRBV4-1 to TRBJ2-7; TRBD1 agrees at 9 bases. Germline-derived CDR1 and CDR2 are MGHRA and YSYEKL. V lost 5 bases and J lost 5; bases outside the gene matches: 7. The length of the CDR3 is 14 residues. CDR3 sequence reads: CASSGRQGVDEQYF. The CDR3 DNA follows: TGCGCCAGCAGCGGCCGACAGGGGGTGGACGAGCAGTACTTC.

V gene TRBV15 combines with J gene TRBJ1-5, with D uncertain. V was trimmed by 1 base and J by 5 bases, leaving 15 bases between them. Germline V gene lookup returns CDR1 LNHNV and CDR2 YYDKDF (reference sequence). The CDR3 is 16 residues long. CDR3 DNA: TGTGCCACCAGCAGAGTGGCGAGACGGACTTATCAGCCCCAGCATTTT. Amino acids: CATSRVARRTYQPQHF.

The V call is TRBV11-2, the J call TRBJ2-7; TRBD1 agrees at 9 bases. Germline V gene data show CDR1 as SGHAT and CDR2 as FQNNGV. The V gene end was trimmed by 1 base and the J gene end by 4 bases; junction bases not matched to a gene: 5. The CDR3 totals 15 residues. The CDR3 nucleotides read TGTGCCAGCAGCTTAGCCGGGACAGGGTCGTACGAGCAGTACTTC. This sequence encodes CASSLAGTGSYEQYF.

This clone was picked up one time. V usage is TRBV27 and J usage is TRBJ1-6, with TRBD1 matching 10 bases. V trimming: 4 bases; J trimming: 6 bases; junction bases outside the gene matches: 3. The CDR3 has 15 amino acids. Germline V gene data show CDR1 as MNHEY and CDR2 as SMNVEV (reference sequence). The CDR3 DNA follows: TGTGCCAGCAGTTCGGGACAGGGGATTAATTCACCCCTCCACTTT. It codes for CASSSGQGINSPLHF.

The V and J genes are TRBV5-1 and TRBJ2-1, with 13 nucleotides matching TRBD2. CDR1 SGHRS and CDR2 YFSETQ come from the germline V gene. The CDR3 totals 17 residues. Trimming removed 0 bases from V and 7 bases from J; junction bases left unmatched: 7. As DNA, the CDR3 is TGCGCCAGCAGCTTGGCCCGTGGGACTAGCGGGGTAAATGAGCAGTTCTTC. It is translated as CASSLARGTSGVNEQFF.

The chain carries TRBV10-1 and TRBJ1-2, with D perhaps matching TRBD1 (6 bases). The CDR3 is 13 residues long. V was pared by 2 bases and J by 4 bases, with 8 bases between. Germline CDR1 WNHNN, CDR2 SYGVQD (reference sequence). CDR3: CASSEGQFYGYTF. CDR3 DNA sequence: TGCGCCAGCAGTGAGGGACAGTTCTATGGCTACACCTTC.